This TCR beta chain was identified in a study of T-cell memory formation after mild COVID-19. TCRdb reanalysed the 5' RACE reads using MiXCR and keeps one entry per CDR3 protein. The repertoire holds roughly 140,000 distinct CDR3 sequences, with 13% to 15% as singletons. This CDR3 has 15 residues. J was trimmed by 8 bases and V by 0 bases; bases with no gene match: 6. The gene calls are TRBV12-3 or TRBV12-4 and TRBJ1-4, with 7 bases that match TRBD1. The specimen sequenced was PBMCs or a T cell subset sorted from them (not recorded which). The receptor was derived from an adult woman who had mild COVID-19 (a few samples of this study predate the infection). Cell type and time point are not known. The CDR3 loop is CASSLARRGQEKLFF. The CDR3 DNA reads as TGTGCCAGCAGTTTAGCGCGAAGGGGGCAGGAAAAACTGTTTTTT.